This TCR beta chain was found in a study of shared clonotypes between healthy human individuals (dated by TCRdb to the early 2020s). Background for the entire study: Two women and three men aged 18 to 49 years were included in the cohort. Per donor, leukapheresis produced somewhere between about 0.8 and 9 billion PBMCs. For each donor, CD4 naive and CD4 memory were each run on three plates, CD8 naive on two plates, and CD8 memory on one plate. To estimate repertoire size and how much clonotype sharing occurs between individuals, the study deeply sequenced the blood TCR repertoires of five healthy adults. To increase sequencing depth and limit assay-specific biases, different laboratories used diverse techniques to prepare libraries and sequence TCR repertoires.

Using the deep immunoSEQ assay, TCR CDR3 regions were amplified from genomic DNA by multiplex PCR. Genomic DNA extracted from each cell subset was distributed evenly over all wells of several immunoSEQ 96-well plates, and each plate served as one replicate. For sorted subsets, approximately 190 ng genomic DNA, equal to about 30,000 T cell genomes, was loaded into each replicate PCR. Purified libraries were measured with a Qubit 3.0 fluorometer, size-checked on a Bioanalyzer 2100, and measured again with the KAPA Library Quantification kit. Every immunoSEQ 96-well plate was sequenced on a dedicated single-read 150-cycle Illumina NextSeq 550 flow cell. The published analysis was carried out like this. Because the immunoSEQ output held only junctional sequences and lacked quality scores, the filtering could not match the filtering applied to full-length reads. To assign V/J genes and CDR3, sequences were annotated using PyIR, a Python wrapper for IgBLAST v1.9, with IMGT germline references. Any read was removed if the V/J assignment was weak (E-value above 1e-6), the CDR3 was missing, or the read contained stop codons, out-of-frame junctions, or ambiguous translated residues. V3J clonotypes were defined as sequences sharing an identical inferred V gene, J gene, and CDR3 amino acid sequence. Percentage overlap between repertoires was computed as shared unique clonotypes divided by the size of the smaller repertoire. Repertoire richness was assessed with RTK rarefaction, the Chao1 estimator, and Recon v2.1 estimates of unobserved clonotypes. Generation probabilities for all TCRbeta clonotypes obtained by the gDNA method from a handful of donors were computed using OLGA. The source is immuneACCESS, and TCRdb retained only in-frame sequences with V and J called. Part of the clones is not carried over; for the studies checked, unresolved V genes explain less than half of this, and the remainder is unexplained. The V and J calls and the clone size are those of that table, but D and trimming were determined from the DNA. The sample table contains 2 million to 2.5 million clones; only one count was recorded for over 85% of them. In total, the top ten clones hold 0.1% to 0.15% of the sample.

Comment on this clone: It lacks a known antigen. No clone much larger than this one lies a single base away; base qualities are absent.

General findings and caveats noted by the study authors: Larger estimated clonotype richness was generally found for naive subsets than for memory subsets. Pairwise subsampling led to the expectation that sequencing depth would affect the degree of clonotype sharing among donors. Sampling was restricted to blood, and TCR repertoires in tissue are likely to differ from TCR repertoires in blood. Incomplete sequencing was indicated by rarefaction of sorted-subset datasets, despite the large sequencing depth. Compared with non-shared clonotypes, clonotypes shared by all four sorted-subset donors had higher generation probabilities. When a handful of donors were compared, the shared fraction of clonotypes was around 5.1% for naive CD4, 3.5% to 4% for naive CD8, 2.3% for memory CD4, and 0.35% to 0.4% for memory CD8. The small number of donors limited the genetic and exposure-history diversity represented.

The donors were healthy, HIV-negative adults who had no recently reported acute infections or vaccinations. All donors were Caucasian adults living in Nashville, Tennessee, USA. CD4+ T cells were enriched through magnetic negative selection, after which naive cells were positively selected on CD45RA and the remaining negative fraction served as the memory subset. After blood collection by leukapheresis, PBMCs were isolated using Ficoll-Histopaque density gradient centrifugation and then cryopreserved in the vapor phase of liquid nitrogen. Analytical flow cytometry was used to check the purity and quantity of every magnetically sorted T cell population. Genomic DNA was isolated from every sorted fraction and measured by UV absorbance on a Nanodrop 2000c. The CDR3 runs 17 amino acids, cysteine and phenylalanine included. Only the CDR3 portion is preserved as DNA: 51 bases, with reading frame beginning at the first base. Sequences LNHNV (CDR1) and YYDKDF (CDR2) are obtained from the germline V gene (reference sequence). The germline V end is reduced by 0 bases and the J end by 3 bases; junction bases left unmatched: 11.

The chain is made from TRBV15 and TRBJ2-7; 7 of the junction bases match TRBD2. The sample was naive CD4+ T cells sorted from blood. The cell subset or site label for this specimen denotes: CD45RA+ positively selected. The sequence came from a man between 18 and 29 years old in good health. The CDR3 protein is CATSRDRSTGLDYEQYF. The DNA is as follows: TGTGCCACCAGCAGAGATCGATCAACAGGACTAGACTACGAGCAGTACTTC. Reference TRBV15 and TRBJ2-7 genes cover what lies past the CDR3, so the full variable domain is DAMVIQNPRYQVTQFGKPVTLSCSQTLNHNVMYWYQQKSSQAPKLLFHYYDKDFNNEADTPDNFQSRRPNTSFCFLDIRSPGLGDTAMYLCATSRDRSTGLDYEQYFGPGTRLTVT.